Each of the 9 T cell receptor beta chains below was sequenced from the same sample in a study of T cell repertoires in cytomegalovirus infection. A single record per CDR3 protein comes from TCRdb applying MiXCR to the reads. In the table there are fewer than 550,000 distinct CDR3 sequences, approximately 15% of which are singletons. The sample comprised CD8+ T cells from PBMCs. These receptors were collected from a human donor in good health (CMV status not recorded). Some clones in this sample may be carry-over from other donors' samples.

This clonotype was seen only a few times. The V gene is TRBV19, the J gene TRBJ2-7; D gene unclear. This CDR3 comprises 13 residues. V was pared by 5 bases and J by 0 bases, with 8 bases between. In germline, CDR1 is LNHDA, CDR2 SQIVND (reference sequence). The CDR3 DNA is TGTGCCAGTAGTGAAACCTTCTCCTACGAGCAGTACTTC. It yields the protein CASSETFSYEQYF.

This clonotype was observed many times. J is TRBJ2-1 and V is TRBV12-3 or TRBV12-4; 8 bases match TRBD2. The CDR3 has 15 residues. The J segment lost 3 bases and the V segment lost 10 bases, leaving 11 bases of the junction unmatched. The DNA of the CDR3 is TGTGCCATAATATCCGGGCTAGCGGGCTACAATGAGCAGTTCTTC. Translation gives CAIISGLAGYNEQFF.

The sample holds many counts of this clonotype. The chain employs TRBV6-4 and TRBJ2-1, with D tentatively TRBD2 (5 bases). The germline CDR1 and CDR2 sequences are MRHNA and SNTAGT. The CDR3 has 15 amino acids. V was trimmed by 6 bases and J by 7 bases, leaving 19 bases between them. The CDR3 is CASSPVSGSGNEQFF. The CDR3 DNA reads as TGTGCCAGCAGCCCCGTGTCGGGAAGTGGGAATGAGCAGTTCTTC.

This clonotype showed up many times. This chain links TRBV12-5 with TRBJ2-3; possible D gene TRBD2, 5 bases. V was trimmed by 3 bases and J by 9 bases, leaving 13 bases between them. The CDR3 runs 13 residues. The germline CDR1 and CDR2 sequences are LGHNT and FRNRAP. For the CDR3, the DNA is TGTGCTAGTGGTTTCCTAGGGAGCGGCACGCAGTATTTT. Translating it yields CASGFLGSGTQYF.

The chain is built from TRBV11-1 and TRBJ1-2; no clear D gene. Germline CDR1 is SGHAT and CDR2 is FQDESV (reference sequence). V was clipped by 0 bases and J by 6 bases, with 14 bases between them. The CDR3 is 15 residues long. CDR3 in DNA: TGTGCCAGCAGCTTAGCGCCGGGGTTGAACAATGGCTACACCTTC. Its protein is CASSLAPGLNNGYTF.

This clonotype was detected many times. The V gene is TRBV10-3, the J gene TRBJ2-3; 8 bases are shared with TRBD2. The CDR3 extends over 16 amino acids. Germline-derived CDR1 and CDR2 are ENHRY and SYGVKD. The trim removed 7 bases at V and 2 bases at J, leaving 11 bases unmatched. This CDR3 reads CAITEGLAGTTDTQYF. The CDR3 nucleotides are TGTGCCATCACCGAAGGATTAGCGGGGACCACAGATACGCAGTATTTT.

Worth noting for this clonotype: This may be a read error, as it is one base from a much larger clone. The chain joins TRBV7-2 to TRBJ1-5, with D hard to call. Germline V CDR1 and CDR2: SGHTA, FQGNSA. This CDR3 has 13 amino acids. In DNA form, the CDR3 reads TGTGCCGGCAGCTCCCTGTTGAGCCAGCCCCAGCATTTT. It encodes CAGSSLLSQPQHF.

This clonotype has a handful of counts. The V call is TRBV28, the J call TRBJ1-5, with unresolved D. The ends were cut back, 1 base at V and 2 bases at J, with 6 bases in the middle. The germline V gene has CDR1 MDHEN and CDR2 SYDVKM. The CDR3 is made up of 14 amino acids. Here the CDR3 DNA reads TGTGCCAGCAGTTTATTCTTGGGCAATCAGCCCCAGCATTTT. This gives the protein CASSLFLGNQPQHF.

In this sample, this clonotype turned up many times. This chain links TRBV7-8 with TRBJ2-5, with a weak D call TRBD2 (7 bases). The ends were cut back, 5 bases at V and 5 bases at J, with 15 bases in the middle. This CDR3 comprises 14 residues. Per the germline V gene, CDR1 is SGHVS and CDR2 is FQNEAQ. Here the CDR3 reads CASSDWGGQETQYF. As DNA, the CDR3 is TGTGCCAGCAGCGATTGGGGGGGCCAGGAGACCCAGTACTTC.